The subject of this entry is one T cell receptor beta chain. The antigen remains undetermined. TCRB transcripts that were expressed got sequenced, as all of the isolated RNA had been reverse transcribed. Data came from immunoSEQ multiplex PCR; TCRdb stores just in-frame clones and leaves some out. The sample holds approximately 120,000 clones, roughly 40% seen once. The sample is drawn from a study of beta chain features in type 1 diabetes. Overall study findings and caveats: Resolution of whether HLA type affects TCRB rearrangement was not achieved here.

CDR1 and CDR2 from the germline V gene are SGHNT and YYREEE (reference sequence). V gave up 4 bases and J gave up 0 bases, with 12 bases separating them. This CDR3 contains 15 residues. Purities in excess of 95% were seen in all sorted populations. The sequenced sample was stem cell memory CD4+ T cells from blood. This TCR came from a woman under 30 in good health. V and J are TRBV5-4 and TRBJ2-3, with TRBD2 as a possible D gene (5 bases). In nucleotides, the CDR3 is TGTGCCAGCAGCGGCCTAGCAGCTAGCACAGATACGCAGTATTTT. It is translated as CASSGLAASTDTQYF.